This T cell receptor beta chain was profiled in a study of shared clonotypes between healthy human individuals. Study results and caveats: Since donors were few, the genetic and exposure-history diversity represented was limited. In contrast to clonotypes shared by all four donors, non-shared clonotypes had lower generation probabilities. Among donors, the sharing of clonotypes was expected to be influenced by sequencing depth.

This CDR3 is built from 13 residues. Between the trimmed V and J ends, which lost 5 bases and 2 bases, there was a span of 10 bases. The germline CDR1 and CDR2 sequences are SGHAT and FQNNGV. CD8 cells regarded as naive lacked CD45RO, were positively chosen for CCR7, and omitted terminally differentiated effector memory CD45RA+ cells. Healthy and HIV-negative, the adult donors had no recent acute infections or vaccinations. Concerning this clone itself: Antigen specificity is unknown.

Only in-frame clones appear in the TCRdb table, and some are missing; sequencing was by immunoSEQ multiplex PCR. In the table there are under 2,000,000 clones, approximately 94% of which are singletons. The source of this sequence is a man aged 18 to 35 in good health. V is TRBV11-2 and J is TRBJ2-7; D unresolved. The sequenced sample was naive CD8+ T cells sorted from blood. For the CDR3, the DNA is TGTGCCAGCAGCCCCGCCATTACCTACGAGCAGTACTTC. The encoded protein is CASSPAITYEQYF.